The 13 T cell receptor beta chains below come from one sample, sequenced in a study of graft-versus-host responses after intestinal transplantation. Using immunoSEQ multiplex PCR, the repertoire was profiled, and TCRdb retains in-frame clones only, with some absent. The sample has around 110,000 clones, over 75% seen once. Antigens of these TCRs are unknown. The sequencing here drew on unstimulated CD4+ T cells sorted from spleen or lymph node cells, taken before intestinal transplant. Receptor source: a human donor who received an intestinal transplant.

V is TRBV18 and J is TRBJ2-7; 9 bases line up with TRBD1. Germline V lookup: CDR1 KGHSH, CDR2 LQKENI. This CDR3 has 15 amino acids. Germline trimming cut 2 bases from V and 3 bases from J; bases unmatched to any gene: 5. Here the CDR3 reads CASSPYGTGIYEQYF. The DNA of the CDR3 is TGTGCCAGCTCACCATACGGGACAGGGATCTACGAGCAGTACTTC.

This chain joins TRBV18 and TRBJ1-5; 7 nucleotides line up with TRBD1. The germline V gene encodes CDR1 KGHSH and CDR2 LQKENI. Trimming cost V 3 bases and J 2 bases; bases outside gene matches: 4. CDR3 length equals 15 residues. In DNA form, the CDR3 reads TGTGCCAGCTCACCTCCCGGGACAGGCAATCAGCCCCAGCATTTT. Translated: CASSPPGTGNQPQHF.

The chain links TRBV5-1 to TRBJ2-1; 13 nucleotides align to TRBD2. With V trimmed by 4 bases and J by 6 bases, 10 bases remained unmatched. The CDR3 is 17 residues long. In germline, CDR1 is SGHRS, CDR2 YFSETQ. The CDR3 DNA is TGCGCCAGCAGCCCCGGACTAGCGGGGGCGCGATTCAATGAGCAGTTCTTC. This codes for CASSPGLAGARFNEQFF.

V is TRBV9 and J is TRBJ2-3, with 10 bases that match TRBD2. CDR1 is SGDLS and CDR2 is YYNGEE in the germline V gene. After removal of 2 bases from V and 5 bases from J, the junction contained 11 bases not matched to a gene. The CDR3 extends over 17 amino acids. The CDR3 here is CASSVDPSGGAIDTQYF. The CDR3 DNA sequence: TGTGCCAGCAGCGTGGACCCGAGCGGGGGGGCCATAGATACGCAGTATTTT. Drawing the rest from reference TRBV9 and TRBJ2-3, the complete variable domain is DSGVTQTPKHLITATGQRVTLRCSPRSGDLSVYWYQQSLDQGLQFLIQYYNGEERAKGNILERFSAQQFPDLHSELNLSSLELGDSALYFCASSVDPSGGAIDTQYFGPGTRLTVL.

The CDR3 coding sequence is TGTGCCAGCTCACTCGACAGGGTGGCTGAGCAGTTCTTC. Protein: CASSLDRVAEQFF. V is TRBV18 and J is TRBJ2-1; 7 bases match TRBD1. Germline assignment: CDR1 KGHSH and CDR2 LQKENI. The CDR3 sequence is 13 residues long. Losses at the gene ends were 4 bases for V and 9 bases for J; bases not matched to a gene: 6.

This clone was counted a few times. The chain carries TRBV28 and TRBJ2-7; 7 nucleotides agree with TRBD1. V lost 6 bases and J lost 4; bases outside the gene matches: 0. The CDR3 covers 11 residues. CDR1 and CDR2 (germline): MDHEN, SYDVKM. The CDR3 DNA reads TGTGCCAGCAGGACAGGGTACGAGCAGTACTTC. This translates into CASRTGYEQYF. The full variable domain, rest sourced from reference TRBV28 and TRBJ2-7, is DVKVTQSSRYLVKRTGEKVFLECVQDMDHENMFWYRQDPGLGLRLIYFSYDVKMKEKGDIPEGYSVSREKKERFSLILESASTNQTSMYLCASRTGYEQYFGPGTRLTVT.

The chain links TRBV5-5 to TRBJ2-7; 10 bases align to TRBD1. Germline values: CDR1 SGHKS, CDR2 YYEKEE (reference sequence). The trim removed 0 bases at V and 4 bases at J, leaving 7 bases unmatched. The CDR3 covers 16 residues. CDR3 protein: CASSLGQGAIVYEQYF. CDR3 bases: TGTGCCAGCAGCTTGGGACAGGGGGCGATTGTGTACGAGCAGTACTTC.

About this clone: The same CDR3 is also encoded by other DNA sequences in this sample. The chain couples TRBV6-5 to TRBJ1-4; weak D call: TRBD1 (5 bases). V was cut by 8 bases and J by 0 bases, with 10 bases left in between. Germline V gene lookup returns CDR1 MNHEY and CDR2 SVGAGI. There are 14 residues in the CDR3. The CDR3 region has the DNA TGTGCCAGCTCTCGGGGGGCAACTAATGAAAAACTGTTTTTT. This codes for CASSRGATNEKLFF.

V and J are TRBV19 and TRBJ2-7; 9 bases match TRBD1. Germline loops: CDR1 LNHDA, CDR2 SQIVND (reference sequence). J lost 2 bases, V lost 4 bases, and 6 bases had no gene match. CDR3 length: 15 residues. CDR3 protein: CASSTWTGEAYEQYF. The CDR3 DNA sequence: TGTGCCAGTAGTACCTGGACAGGGGAGGCCTACGAGCAGTACTTC.

The V and J genes are TRBV6-1 and TRBJ2-5, with TRBD2 matching 10 bases. Germline V gives CDR1 MNHNS, CDR2 SASEGT. The length of the CDR3 is 19 residues. V lost 2 bases to trimming and J lost 5 bases; unmatched junction nucleotides: 17. CDR3 nucleotide sequence: TGTGCCAGCAGTGAACGGGGGCGTGCTAGCGGGAGTCACGGGGAGACCCAGTACTTC. Protein: CASSERGRASGSHGETQYF.

The V and J genes are TRBV5-8 and TRBJ2-1, with D uncertain. CDR1 and CDR2 from the germline V gene are SGHTS and YDEGEE. With 7 bases removed from V and 8 bases from J, the gap between germline ends came to 13 bases. The CDR3 totals 12 residues. CDR3: CASSRRLDEQFF. CDR3 nucleotides: TGTGCCAGCTCTCGTCGTCTAGATGAGCAGTTCTTC.

The chain carries TRBV7-8 and TRBJ1-2; weak D call: TRBD1 (6 bases). V lost 1 base and J 5 bases, leaving 14 bases between the germline ends. Germline V gives CDR1 SGHVS, CDR2 FQNEAQ. The CDR3 runs 15 residues. Written as DNA, the CDR3 is TGTGCCAGCAGCTTAGTCCGCGGGGGCACGTATGGCTACACCTTC. Its protein is CASSLVRGGTYGYTF.

The V and J genes are TRBV7-7 and TRBJ2-1; TRBD2 matches 15 bases. Trimming took 1 base from V and 11 from J; bases not matched to a gene: 3. Germline V gene data show CDR1 as SSHAT and CDR2 as FNYEAQ (reference sequence). The CDR3 sequence is 15 residues long. In DNA form, the CDR3 reads TGTGCCAGCAGCTTAGAGGGACTAGCGGGAGGACAGCAGTTCTTC. The encoded protein is CASSLEGLAGGQQFF.